The rows below give T cell receptor beta chains drawn from one sample of a study of T cell responses to AZD1222 COVID-19 vaccine. TCRdb's table, derived via immunoSEQ multiplex PCR, lists solely in-frame clones and lacks some. The sample lists around 110,000 clones, roughly nine tenths occurring once. The sample here was peripheral blood, taken on day 0 of AZD1222 vaccination. Receptors were obtained from an adult in good health. Both conserved end residues are part of each CDR3. A D gene is named only where the DNA matches it firmly. Not all rows give a size; the values are once, few, many and, for expanded clones, a class.

V,D,size,J,DNA,CDR3
TRBV6-6,-,-,TRBJ1-3,TGTGCCAGCAGTCGGGACATCGAACCCTACTCTGGAAACACCATATATTTT,CASSRDIEPYSGNTIYF
TRBV9,TRBD1,-,TRBJ2-7,TGTGCCAGCAGCGTAGCTGAGACAGGGGCCCACTACGAGCAGTACTTC,CASSVAETGAHYEQYF
TRBV7-9,-,once,TRBJ1-3,TGTGCCAGCAGCTTAACAGCATTGGGAAACACCATATATTTT,CASSLTALGNTIYF
TRBV3-1/TRBV3-2,TRBD2,once,TRBJ2-1,TGTGCCAGCAGTAAGGGCTTTCTAGCGGGAATGGATGAGCAGTTCTTC,CASSKGFLAGMDEQFF
TRBV7-9,-,-,TRBJ2-2,TGTGCCAGCAGCTCGGTGCGGACAGTTAACACCGGGGAGCTGTTTTTT,CASSSVRTVNTGELFF
TRBV7-9,-,-,TRBJ2-2,TGTGCCAGCAGCTTTAGGGGGACCGGGGAGCTGTTTTTT,CASSFRGTGELFF
TRBV5-8,-,-,TRBJ1-5,TGTGCCAGCCCCGGTGGGGAGGCGGATCAGCCCCAGCATTTT,CASPGGEADQPQHF
TRBV5-4,TRBD2,-,TRBJ2-7,TGTGCCAGCAGCTTGTCAGCGGGAAAGTCCTACGAGCAGTACTTC,CASSLSAGKSYEQYF
TRBV28,TRBD1,-,TRBJ2-7,TGTGCCAGCAGCTCGACAGGGGCCTACGAGCAGTACTTC,CASSSTGAYEQYF
TRBV11-2,TRBD1,few,TRBJ1-1,TGTGCCAGCAGAGACCAGGGGGGCAGATCAGAAGCTTTCTTT,CASRDQGGRSEAFF
TRBV19,-,-,TRBJ1-5,TGTGCCAGTAGTAATCGGGGTTATAGCAATCAGCCCCAGCATTTT,CASSNRGYSNQPQHF
TRBV4-1,TRBD1,-,TRBJ1-5,TGCGCCAGCAGCGAATACAGGGGTCCCAATCAGCCCCAGCATTTT,CASSEYRGPNQPQHF
TRBV11-2,-,-,TRBJ1-5,TGTGCCAGCAGCTTAGACCGGACTCAGCCCCAGCATTTT,CASSLDRTQPQHF
TRBV24-1,-,-,TRBJ2-7,TGTGCCACCAGTGATAGATTCAAGCAGTACTTC,CATSDRFKQYF
TRBV3-1/TRBV3-2,-,-,TRBJ2-5,TGTGCCAGCAGCCCCTCTCCCCAAGAGACCCAGTACTTC,CASSPSPQETQYF
TRBV3-1/TRBV3-2,-,-,TRBJ1-1,TGTGCCAGCAGAGGGCGGCATGAAGCTTTCTTT,CASRGRHEAFF
TRBV24-1,-,-,TRBJ2-3,TGTGCCACCAGTGATTTTGGCAGGGAGGATACGCAGTATTTT,CATSDFGREDTQYF
TRBV27,-,-,TRBJ2-4,TGTGCCAGCAGAAATAGGGAGCAAGACATTCAGTACTTC,CASRNREQDIQYF
TRBV28,-,few,TRBJ1-1,TGTGCCAGCAGCCCACCGGACGCCTCGAGCACTGAAGCTTTCTTT,CASSPPDASSTEAFF
TRBV7-2,-,once,TRBJ2-7,TGTGCCAGCAGCTTAGGGTCGTCGGCGGGTCTGGACGAGCAGTACTTC,CASSLGSSAGLDEQYF
TRBV18,-,-,TRBJ2-3,TGTGCCAGCTCGCAACAACAGGAAGATACGCAGTATTTT,CASSQQQEDTQYF
TRBV11-3,-,-,TRBJ2-1,TGTGCCAGCAGCCCAGAGGGGGTTCGCTCCTACAATGAGCAGTTCTTC,CASSPEGVRSYNEQFF
TRBV6-5,-,-,TRBJ2-3,TGTGCCAGCGCTTTACAACTGGGCACAGATACGCAGTATTTT,CASALQLGTDTQYF
TRBV2,-,-,TRBJ1-6,TGTGCCAGCAGTGAAGGGGGAGGTAATTCACCCCTCCACTTT,CASSEGGGNSPLHF